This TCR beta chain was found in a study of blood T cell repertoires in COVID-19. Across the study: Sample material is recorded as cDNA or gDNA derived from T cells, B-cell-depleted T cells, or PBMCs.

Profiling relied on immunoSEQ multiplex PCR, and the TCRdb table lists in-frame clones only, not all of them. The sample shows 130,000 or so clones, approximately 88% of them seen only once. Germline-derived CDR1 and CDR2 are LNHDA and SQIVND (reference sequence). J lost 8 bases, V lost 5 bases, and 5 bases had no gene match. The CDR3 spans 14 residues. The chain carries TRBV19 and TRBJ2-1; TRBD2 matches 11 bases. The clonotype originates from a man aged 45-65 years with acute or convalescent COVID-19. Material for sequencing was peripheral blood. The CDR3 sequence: CASSAVAGGYEQFF. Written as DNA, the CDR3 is TGTGCCAGTAGTGCGGTAGCGGGAGGGTATGAGCAGTTCTTC.